This T cell receptor beta chain was recorded in a study of T cells after posttransplantation cyclophosphamide. TCRdb's table, derived via immunoSEQ multiplex PCR, lists solely in-frame clones and lacks some. This sample has 40,000 to 60,000 clones and no singletons, with 2% to 2.5% in the ten largest. This clone was seen ten or more times. From germline, CDR1 is SQVTM and CDR2 ANQGSEA. This CDR3 comprises 14 residues. V lost 4 bases and J lost 1; bases outside the gene matches: 2. The receptor was derived from a man between 35 and 55 years old in good health, CMV-negative, and a related stem cell transplant donor. The sample comprised PBMCs. The chain recombines TRBV29-1 with TRBJ1-5, with 9 bases matching TRBD1. In DNA, the CDR3 is TGCAGCGTTGTGACAGGGGGAAGCAATCAGCCCCAGCATTTT. Residues: CSVVTGGSNQPQHF.